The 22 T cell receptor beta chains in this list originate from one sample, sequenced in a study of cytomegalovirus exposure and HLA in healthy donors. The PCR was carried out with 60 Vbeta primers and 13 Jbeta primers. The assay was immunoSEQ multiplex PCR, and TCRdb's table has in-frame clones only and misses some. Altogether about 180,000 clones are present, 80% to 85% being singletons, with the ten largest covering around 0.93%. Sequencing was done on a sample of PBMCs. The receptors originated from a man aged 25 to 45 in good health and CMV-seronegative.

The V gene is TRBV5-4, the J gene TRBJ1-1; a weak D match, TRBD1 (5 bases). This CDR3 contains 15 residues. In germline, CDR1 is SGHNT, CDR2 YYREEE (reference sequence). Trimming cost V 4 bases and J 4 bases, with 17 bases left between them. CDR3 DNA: TGTGCCAGCAGCGTGACACAGGTTAGCGGCACTGAAGCTTTCTTT. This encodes CASSVTQVSGTEAFF.

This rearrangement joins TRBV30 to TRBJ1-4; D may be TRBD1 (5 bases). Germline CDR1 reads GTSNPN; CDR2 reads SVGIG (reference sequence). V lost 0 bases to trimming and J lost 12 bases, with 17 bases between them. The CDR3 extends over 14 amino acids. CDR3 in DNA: TGTGCCTGGAGTGTTAAAGGGGCGAGGGAGGAACTGTTTTTT. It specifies CAWSVKGAREELFF.

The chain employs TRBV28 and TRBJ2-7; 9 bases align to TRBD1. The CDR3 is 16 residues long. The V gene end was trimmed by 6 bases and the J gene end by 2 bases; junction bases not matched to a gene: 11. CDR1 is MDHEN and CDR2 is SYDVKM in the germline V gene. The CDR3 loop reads CASSLQGASITYEQYF. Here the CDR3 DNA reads TGTGCCAGCAGCTTACAGGGGGCGTCCATTACCTACGAGCAGTACTTC.

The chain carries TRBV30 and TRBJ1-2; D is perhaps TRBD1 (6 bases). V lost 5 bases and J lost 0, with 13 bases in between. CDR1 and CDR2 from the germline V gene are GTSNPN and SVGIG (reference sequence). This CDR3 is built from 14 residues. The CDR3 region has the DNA TGTGCCTGGCATCGGGACACCGCTAACTATGGCTACACCTTC. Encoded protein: CAWHRDTANYGYTF. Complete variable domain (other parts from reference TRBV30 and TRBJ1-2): SQTIHQWPATLVQPVGSPLSLECTVEGTSNPNLYWYRQAAGRGLQLLFYSVGIGQISSEVPQNLSASRPQDRQFILSSKKLLLSDSGFYLCAWHRDTANYGYTFGSGTRLTVV.

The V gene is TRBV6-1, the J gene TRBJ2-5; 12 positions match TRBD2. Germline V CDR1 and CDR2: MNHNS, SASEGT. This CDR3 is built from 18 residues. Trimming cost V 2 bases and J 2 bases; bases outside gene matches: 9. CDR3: CASSETRTSGGYQETQYF. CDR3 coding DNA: TGTGCCAGCAGTGAAACCCGTACTAGCGGGGGGTATCAAGAGACCCAGTACTTC.

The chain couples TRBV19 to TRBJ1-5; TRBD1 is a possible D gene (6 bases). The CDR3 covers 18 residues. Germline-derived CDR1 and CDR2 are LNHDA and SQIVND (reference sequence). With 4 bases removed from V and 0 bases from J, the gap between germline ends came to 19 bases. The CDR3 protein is CASSTLQAGAYSNQPQHF. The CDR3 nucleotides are TGTGCCAGTAGTACCCTTCAGGCAGGGGCATATAGCAATCAGCCCCAGCATTTT.

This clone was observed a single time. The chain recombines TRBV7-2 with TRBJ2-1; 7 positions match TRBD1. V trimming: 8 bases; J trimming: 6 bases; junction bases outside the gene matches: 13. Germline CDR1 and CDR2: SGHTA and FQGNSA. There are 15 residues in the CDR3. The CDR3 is CASGGRQGWGNEQFF. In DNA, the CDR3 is TGTGCCAGCGGGGGACGACAGGGTTGGGGCAATGAGCAGTTCTTC.

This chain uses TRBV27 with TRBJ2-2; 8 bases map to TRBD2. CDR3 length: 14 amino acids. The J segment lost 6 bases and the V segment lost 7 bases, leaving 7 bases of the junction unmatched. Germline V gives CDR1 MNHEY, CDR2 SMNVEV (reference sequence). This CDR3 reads CASKARTSPGELFF. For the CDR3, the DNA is TGTGCCAGCAAAGCTAGGACTAGCCCCGGGGAGCTGTTTTTT.

This CDR3 reads CASSLAGRGDTQYF. The CDR3 nucleotides are TGTGCCAGCAGCTTGGCAGGGAGGGGAGATACGCAGTATTTT. The V call is TRBV5-4, the J call TRBJ2-3, with TRBD2 identical over 7 bases. The CDR3 has 14 residues. From germline, CDR1 is SGHNT and CDR2 YYREEE (reference sequence). V gave up 0 bases and J gave up 5 bases; unmatched junction bases: 3.

In DNA, the CDR3 is TGTGCCAGCAGCACCAAACAGGGGTACTACGAGGAGCAGTACTTC. Translating gives CASSTKQGYYEEQYF. V usage is TRBV9 and J usage is TRBJ2-7; 7 bases are shared with TRBD1. Germline CDR1 is SGDLS and CDR2 is YYNGEE. CDR3 length: 15 amino acids. V shed 4 bases, J shed 7 bases, and the junction held 14 bases outside the gene matches. The whole variable domain, filled in from reference TRBV9 and TRBJ2-7, reads DSGVTQTPKHLITATGQRVTLRCSPRSGDLSVYWYQQSLDQGLQFLIQYYNGEERAKGNILERFSAQQFPDLHSELNLSSLELGDSALYFCASSTKQGYYEEQYFGPGTRLTVT.

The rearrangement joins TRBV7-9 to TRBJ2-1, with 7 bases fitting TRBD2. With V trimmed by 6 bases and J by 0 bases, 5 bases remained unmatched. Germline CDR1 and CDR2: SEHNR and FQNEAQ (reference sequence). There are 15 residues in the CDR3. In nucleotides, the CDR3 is TGTGCCAGCAGAGCGGGACGGAGCTCCTACAATGAGCAGTTCTTC. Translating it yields CASRAGRSSYNEQFF.

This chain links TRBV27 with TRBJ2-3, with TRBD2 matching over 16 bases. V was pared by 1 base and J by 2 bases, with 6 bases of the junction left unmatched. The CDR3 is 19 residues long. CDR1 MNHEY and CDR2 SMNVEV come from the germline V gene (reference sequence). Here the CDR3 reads CASSLLGLAGGLNTDTQYF. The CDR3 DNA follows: TGTGCCAGCAGTTTATTGGGACTAGCGGGGGGGCTAAACACAGATACGCAGTATTTT.

CDR3 DNA: TGTGCCAGCAGCTCCACAGGAAAGAACACTGAAGCTTTCTTT. Encoded protein: CASSSTGKNTEAFF. The chain couples TRBV11-2 to TRBJ1-1; perhaps TRBD1 as D (5 bases). CDR1 and CDR2 from the germline V gene are SGHAT and FQNNGV. CDR3 length equals 14 residues. V dropped 4 bases and J dropped 1 base, with 10 bases sitting between them.

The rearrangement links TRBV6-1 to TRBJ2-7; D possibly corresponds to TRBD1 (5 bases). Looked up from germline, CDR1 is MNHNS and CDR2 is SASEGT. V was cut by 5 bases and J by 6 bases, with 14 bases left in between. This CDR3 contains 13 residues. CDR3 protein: CASSRKQGGEQYF. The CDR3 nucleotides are TGTGCCAGCAGTCGGAAGCAGGGTGGCGAGCAGTACTTC.

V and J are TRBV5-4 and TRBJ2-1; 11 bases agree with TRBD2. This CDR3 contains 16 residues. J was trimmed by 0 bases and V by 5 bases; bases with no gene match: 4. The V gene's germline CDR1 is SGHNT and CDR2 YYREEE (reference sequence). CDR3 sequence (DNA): TGTGCCAGCAGTCATAGCGGGAGGGCCTCCTACAATGAGCAGTTCTTC. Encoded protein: CASSHSGRASYNEQFF.

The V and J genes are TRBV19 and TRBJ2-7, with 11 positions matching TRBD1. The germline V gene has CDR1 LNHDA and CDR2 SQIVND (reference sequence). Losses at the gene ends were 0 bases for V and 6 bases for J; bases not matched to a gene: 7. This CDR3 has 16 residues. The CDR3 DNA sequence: TGTGCCAGTAGTATAGATTTCCGGACAGGGGGCGGCGAGCAGTACTTC. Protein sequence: CASSIDFRTGGGEQYF. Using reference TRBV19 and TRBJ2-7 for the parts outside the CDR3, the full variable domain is DGGITQSPKYLFRKEGQNVTLSCEQNLNHDAMYWYRQDPGQGLRLIYYSQIVNDFQKGDIAEGYSVSREKKESFPLTVTSAQKNPTAFYLCASSIDFRTGGGEQYFGPGTRLTVT.

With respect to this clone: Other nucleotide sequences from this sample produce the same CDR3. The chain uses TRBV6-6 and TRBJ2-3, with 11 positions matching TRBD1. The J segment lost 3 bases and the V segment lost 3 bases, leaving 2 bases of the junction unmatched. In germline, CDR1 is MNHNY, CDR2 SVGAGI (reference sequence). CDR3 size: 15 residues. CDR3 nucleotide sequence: TGTGCCAGCAGTTATAGGGACAGGGGGACAGATACGCAGTATTTT. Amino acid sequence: CASSYRDRGTDTQYF.

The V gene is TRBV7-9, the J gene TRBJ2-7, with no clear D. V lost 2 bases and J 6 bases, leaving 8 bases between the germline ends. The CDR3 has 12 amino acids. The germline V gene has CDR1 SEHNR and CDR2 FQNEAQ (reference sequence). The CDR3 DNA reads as TGTGCCAGCAGCTTATTAGAGAGCGAGCAGTACTTC. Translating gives CASSLLESEQYF. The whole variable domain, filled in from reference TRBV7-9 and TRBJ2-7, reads DTGVSQNPRHKITKRGQNVTFRCDPISEHNRLYWYRQTLGQGPEFLTYFQNEAQLEKSRLLSDRFSAERPKGSFSTLEIQRTEQGDSAMYLCASSLLESEQYFGPGTRLTVT.

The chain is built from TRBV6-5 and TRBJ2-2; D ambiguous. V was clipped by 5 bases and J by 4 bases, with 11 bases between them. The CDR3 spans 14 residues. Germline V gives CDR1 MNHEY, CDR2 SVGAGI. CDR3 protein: CASSPGYPTGELFF. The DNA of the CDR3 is TGTGCCAGCAGTCCCGGGTACCCCACCGGGGAGCTGTTTTTT.

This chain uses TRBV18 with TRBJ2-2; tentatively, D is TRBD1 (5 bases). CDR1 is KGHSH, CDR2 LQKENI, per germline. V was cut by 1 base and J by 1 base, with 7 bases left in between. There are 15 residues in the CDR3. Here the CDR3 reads CASSPQTVNTGELFF. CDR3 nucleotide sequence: TGTGCCAGCTCACCACAGACAGTGAACACCGGGGAGCTGTTTTTT.

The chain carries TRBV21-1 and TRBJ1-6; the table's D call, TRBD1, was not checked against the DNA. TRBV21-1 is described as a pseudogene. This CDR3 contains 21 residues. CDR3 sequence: CASSKPDSLIQGSSYNSPLHF. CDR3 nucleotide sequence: TGTGCCAGCAGCAAACCCGACTCACTTATACAGGGAAGCTCCTATAATTCACCCCTCCACTTT.

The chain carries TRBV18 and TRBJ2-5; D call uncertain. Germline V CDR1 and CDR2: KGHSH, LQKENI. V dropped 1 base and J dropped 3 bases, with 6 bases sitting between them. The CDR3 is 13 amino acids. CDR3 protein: CASSPLFEETQYF. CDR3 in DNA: TGTGCCAGCTCACCACTTTTCGAAGAGACCCAGTACTTC.